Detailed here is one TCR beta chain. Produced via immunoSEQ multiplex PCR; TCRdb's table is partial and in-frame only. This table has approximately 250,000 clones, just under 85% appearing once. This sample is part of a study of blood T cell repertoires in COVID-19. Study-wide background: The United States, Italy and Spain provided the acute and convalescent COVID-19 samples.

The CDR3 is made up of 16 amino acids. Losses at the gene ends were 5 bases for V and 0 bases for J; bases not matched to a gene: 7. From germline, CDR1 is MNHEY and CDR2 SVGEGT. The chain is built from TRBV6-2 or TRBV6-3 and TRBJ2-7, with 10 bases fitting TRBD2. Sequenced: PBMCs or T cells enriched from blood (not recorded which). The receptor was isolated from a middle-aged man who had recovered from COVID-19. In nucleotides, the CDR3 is TGTGCCAGCAGTGGTAGGACTAGCGGACTCTCCTACGAGCAGTACTTC. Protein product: CASSGRTSGLSYEQYF.